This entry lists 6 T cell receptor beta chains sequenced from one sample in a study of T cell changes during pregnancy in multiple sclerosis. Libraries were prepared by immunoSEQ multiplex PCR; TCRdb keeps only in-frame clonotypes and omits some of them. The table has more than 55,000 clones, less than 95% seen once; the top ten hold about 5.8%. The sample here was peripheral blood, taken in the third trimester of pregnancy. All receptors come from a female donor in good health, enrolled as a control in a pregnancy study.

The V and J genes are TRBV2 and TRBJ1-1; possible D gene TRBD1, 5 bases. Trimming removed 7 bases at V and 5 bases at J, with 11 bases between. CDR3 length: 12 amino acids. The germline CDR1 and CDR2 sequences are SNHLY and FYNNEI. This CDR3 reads CASIPGLTEAFF. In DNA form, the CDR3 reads TGTGCCAGCATACCGGGACTGACTGAAGCTTTCTTT.

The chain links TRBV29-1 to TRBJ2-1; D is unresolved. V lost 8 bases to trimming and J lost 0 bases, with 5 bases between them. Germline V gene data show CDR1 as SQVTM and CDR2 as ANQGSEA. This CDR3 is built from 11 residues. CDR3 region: CSSRSYNEQFF. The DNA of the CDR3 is TGCAGCTCTCGCTCCTACAATGAGCAGTTCTTC.

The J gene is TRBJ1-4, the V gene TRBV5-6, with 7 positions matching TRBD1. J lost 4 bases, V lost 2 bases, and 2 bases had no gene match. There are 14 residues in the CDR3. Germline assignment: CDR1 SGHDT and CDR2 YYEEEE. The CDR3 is CASSFDRDNEKLFF. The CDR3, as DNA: TGTGCCAGCAGCTTTGACAGGGATAATGAAAAACTGTTTTTT. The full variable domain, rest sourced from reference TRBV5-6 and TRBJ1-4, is DAGVTQSPTHLIKTRGQQVTLRCSPKSGHDTVSWYQQALGQGPQFIFQYYEEEERQRGNFPDRFSGHQFPNYSSELNVNALLLGDSALYLCASSFDRDNEKLFFGSGTQLSVL.

CDR3 nucleotide sequence: TGCGCCAGCAGCCAGTACAGGGATAGCAATCAGCCCCAGCATTTT. Amino acid sequence: CASSQYRDSNQPQHF. The chain employs TRBV4-1 and TRBJ1-5, with D perhaps matching TRBD1 (6 bases). The V gene's germline CDR1 is MGHRA and CDR2 YSYEKL. Between the trimmed V and J ends, which lost 3 bases and 0 bases, there was a span of 9 bases. The CDR3 extends over 15 amino acids.

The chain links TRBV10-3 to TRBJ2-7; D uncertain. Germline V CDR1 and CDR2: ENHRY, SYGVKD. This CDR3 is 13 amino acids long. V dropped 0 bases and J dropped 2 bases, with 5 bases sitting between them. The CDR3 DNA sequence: TGTGCCATCAGTGAGTCAGGAGCCTACGAGCAGTACTTC. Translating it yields CAISESGAYEQYF.

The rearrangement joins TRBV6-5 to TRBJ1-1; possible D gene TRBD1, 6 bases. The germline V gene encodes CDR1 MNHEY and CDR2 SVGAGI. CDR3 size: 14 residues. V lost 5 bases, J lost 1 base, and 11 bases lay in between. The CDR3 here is CASSRRTENTEAFF. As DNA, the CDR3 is TGTGCCAGCAGTCGCAGGACAGAGAACACTGAAGCTTTCTTT.